This is a list of T cell receptor beta chains from one sample in a study of radiation and T cells in renal cell carcinoma. Generated by immunoSEQ multiplex PCR, the TCRdb table keeps only in-frame clones and is missing some. The data contain 90,000 to 100,000 clones, 65% to 90% of them singletons. Sequenced here: blood, sampled from a patient whose treatment included radiotherapy and nephrectomy. The receptors derive from a man between 50 and 59 years old with renal cell carcinoma. CDR3s include the opening cysteine and the closing phenylalanine or tryptophan.

v_gene	j_gene	CDR3aa
TRBV10-3	TRBJ2-3	CAISDPGRPDTQYF
TRBV29-1	TRBJ1-1	CSARYSAEAFF
TRBV9	TRBJ2-1	CASSPTGGGGEQFF
TRBV6-1	TRBJ1-2	CASSWDSQNYGYTF
TRBV27	TRBJ1-2	CASSLKGGNYGYTF
TRBV27	TRBJ1-4	CASSLQVGQGDEKLFF
TRBV7-8	TRBJ2-2	CASSRGRQENTGELFF
TRBV5-4	TRBJ2-2	CASSAAGGVTGELFF
TRBV2	TRBJ1-5	CASRDWGGQPQHF
TRBV5-5	TRBJ2-5	CASSLVGDSQETQYF
TRBV27	TRBJ2-2	CASSSRLGGAKNGELFF
TRBV27	TRBJ2-7	CASSQGRTYEQYF
TRBV5-1	TRBJ2-3	CASSLVSQDTDTQYF
TRBV4-1	TRBJ2-6	CASSQGDQGGSGANVLTF
TRBV9	TRBJ1-2	CASSVGGGYGYTF
TRBV7-7	TRBJ2-3	CASSLGGASTDTQYF
TRBV5-1	TRBJ1-1	CASSLVAGRMNTEAFF
TRBV7-2	TRBJ2-5	CASSLRKGLAETQYF
TRBV27	TRBJ1-1	CASSLMYRSNTEAFF
TRBV7-2	TRBJ2-2	CASSFGVHTGELFF
TRBV5-7	TRBJ1-4	CASSLRTGWANEKLFF
TRBV19	TRBJ1-1	CASSTLLNPSPGTEAFF
TRBV6-6	TRBJ1-1	CASSETVTTPAFF
TRBV7-2	TRBJ2-5	CASSLSGGYETQYF
TRBV18	TRBJ2-1	CASSPGSYNEQFF
TRBV5-4	TRBJ1-4	CASSLPGQAESGLFF
TRBV2	TRBJ1-6	CASSEGSAGWNSPLHF
TRBV7-6	TRBJ2-1	CASSLDVAGGPGEQFF
TRBV5-1	TRBJ2-1	CASMETSGRVEQFF
TRBV2	TRBJ2-5	CASTNSGGDQETQYF
TRBV2	TRBJ2-6	CASSEDSSGANVLTF
TRBV7-9	TRBJ1-2	CASSLGFSGPGVYGYTF
TRBV7-8	TRBJ1-2	CASSLYPRVENNYGYTF
TRBV5-8	TRBJ1-5	CASSTNQPQHF
TRBV7-2	TRBJ2-5	CASSWGLTETQYF
TRBV27	TRBJ2-1	CASSQYRSSYNEQFF
TRBV5-1	TRBJ2-3	CASSFGTETDTQYF
TRBV7-2	TRBJ1-5	CASSYKGDQPQHF
TRBV30	TRBJ1-1	CAWSSLRQTFF
TRBV4-1	TRBJ1-4	CASSQAELDEKLFF
TRBV19	TRBJ1-4	CASSIRVRNEKLFF
TRBV11-1	TRBJ1-1	CASSETGGLNTEAFF
TRBV29-1	TRBJ1-1	CSVESAKIEAFF
TRBV5-6	TRBJ2-7	CASSLRGRGEQYF
TRBV11-2	TRBJ1-2	CASSLVGGNYGYTF